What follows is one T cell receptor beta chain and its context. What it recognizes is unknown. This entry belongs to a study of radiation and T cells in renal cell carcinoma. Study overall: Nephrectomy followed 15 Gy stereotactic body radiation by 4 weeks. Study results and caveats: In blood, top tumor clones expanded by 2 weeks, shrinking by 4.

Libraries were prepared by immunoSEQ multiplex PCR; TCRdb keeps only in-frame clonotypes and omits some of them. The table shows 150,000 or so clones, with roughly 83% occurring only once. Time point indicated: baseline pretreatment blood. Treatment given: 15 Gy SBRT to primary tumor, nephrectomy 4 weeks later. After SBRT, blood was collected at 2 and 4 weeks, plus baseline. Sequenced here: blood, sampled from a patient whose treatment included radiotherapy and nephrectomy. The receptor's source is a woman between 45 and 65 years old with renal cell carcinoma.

The CDR3 sequence: CSVKHNEQFF. The CDR3 DNA reads TGCAGTGTCAAGCACAATGAGCAGTTCTTC. This chain links TRBV20-1 with TRBJ2-1; no clear D gene. From germline, CDR1 is DFQATT and CDR2 SNEGSKA (reference sequence). The germline V and J ends were trimmed by 7 bases and 5 bases, with 6 bases remaining between them. The CDR3 is 10 amino acids.